What follows describes a single T cell receptor (beta chain). Profiling relied on immunoSEQ multiplex PCR, and the TCRdb table lists in-frame clones only, not all of them. Of about 99,000 clones listed, roughly 89% are singletons. These data come from a study of blood T cell repertoires in COVID-19. Study as a whole: Researchers got acute and convalescent COVID-19 samples from the United States, Italy and Spain.

This CDR3 is 14 amino acids long. Germline lookup yields CDR1 SNHLY and CDR2 FYNNEI. The V gene lost 6 bases and the J gene lost 3 bases, with 12 bases spanning the gap. Sequencing input: peripheral blood. The chain has TRBV2 and TRBJ1-5; the D gene is possibly TRBD1 (5 bases). The source is a man aged 70-80 years with active or convalescent COVID-19. CDR3 sequence (DNA): TGTGCCAGCAGGGGCAGGGTTGCCAATCAGCCCCAGCATTTT. It yields the protein CASRGRVANQPQHF.